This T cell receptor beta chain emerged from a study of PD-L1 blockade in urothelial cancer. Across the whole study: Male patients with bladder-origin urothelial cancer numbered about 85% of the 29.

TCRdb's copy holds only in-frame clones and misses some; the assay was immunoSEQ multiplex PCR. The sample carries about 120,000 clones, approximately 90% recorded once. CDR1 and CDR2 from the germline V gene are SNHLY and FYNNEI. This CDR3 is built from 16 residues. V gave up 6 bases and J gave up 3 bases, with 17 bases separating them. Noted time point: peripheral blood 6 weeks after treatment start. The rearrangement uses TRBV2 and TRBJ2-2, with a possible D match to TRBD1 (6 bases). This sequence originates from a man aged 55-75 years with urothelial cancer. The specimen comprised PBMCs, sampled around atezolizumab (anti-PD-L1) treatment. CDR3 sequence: CASRLQGTVDTGELFF. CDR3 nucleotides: TGTGCCAGCAGGCTACAGGGAACGGTTGACACCGGGGAGCTGTTTTTT.